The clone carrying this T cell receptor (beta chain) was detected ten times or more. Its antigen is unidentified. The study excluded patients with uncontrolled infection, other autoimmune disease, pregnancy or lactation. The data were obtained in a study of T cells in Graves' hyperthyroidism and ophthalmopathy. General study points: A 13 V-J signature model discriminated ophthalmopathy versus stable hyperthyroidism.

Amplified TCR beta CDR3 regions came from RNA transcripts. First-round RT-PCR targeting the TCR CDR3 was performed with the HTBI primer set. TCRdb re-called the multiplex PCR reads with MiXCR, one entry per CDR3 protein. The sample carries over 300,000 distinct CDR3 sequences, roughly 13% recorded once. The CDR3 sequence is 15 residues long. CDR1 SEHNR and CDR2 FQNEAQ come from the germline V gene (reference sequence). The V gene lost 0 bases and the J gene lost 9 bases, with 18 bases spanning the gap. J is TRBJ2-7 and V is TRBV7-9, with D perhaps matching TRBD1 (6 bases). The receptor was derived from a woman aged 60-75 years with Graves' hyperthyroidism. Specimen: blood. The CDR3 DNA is TGTGCCAGCAGCTTAGCGGGGGCGTCATTGATTGGGCAGTACTTC. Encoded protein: CASSLAGASLIGQYF.